The entry below gives a single TCR beta chain sequence along with its context. This clonotype was observed many times. No cognate antigen has been identified for it. Base qualities are missing; no much larger clone stands one base away. Moderately to severely active disease, a Clinical Activity Score of at least 3, a NOSPECS grade of at least 4, and a duration under 3 months were present in ophthalmopathy patients. Any patient with an uncontrolled infection, another autoimmune disease, pregnancy or lactation was excluded. Clinical symptoms, serum thyroxine and TRAb, thyroid ultrasound, and orbital computed tomography formed the basis for the diagnoses. Ficoll-Paque density gradient centrifugation was used to isolate PBMCs from 9.5 to 10 ml of fresh peripheral blood. Total RNA was extracted using Trizol reagent, and RNA quality was assessed on an Agilent 2100 Bioanalyzer. These data come from a study of T cells in Graves' hyperthyroidism and ophthalmopathy (dated by TCRdb to between 2017 and 2020). A note on the overall study: Peripheral blood samples were taken at the time of initial diagnosis, prior to any treatment. The 75 to 100 discovery patients were randomly split 7:3 into training and test sets. A discovery cohort of roughly 96 patients, fewer than 50 with Graves' ophthalmopathy and 57 with stable Graves' hyperthyroidism, was used to find distinguishing TCR V-J signatures. The paper describes TCR Vbeta CDR3 sequencing of 120 to 150 peripheral blood samples, made up of about 40 ophthalmopathy patients, roughly 72 hyperthyroidism patients and around 17 progressor patients. After sampling, hyperthyroidism patients received methimazole starting at 30 mg daily, and ophthalmopathy patients received high-dose intravenous methylprednisolone. Prospective prediction of ophthalmopathy was tested in an independent validation cohort consisting of some 19 hyperthyroidism patients and around 17 patients who later progressed to ophthalmopathy. In addition, the study compared T-cell repertoires in thyroid tissue and in blood from several Graves' hyperthyroidism patients. What the research found in general, with its limitations: In validation, the model predicted progression to ophthalmopathy with 55% to 71% sensitivity and approximately 78% specificity, a median of around six months before onset. No statistical method was used to set the sample size in advance, and investigators knew the group allocation. In cross-validation, a model built on a 13 V-J signature told ophthalmopathy apart from stable hyperthyroidism with about 90% sensitivity and about 81% specificity, and in testing the same model reached 80%/75%. Most expanded thyroid clonotypes (frequency above 0.001) were also detected in blood, suggesting blood repertoires may reflect thyroid immune responses.

The germline V gene encodes CDR1 SGHTA and CDR2 FQGNSA. The V and J ends are trimmed by 5 bases and 7 bases, leaving 6 bases between them. Taken from cysteine to phenylalanine, the CDR3 has 11 residues. Only CDR3 DNA is held: 33 bases, read in frame from base 1. The TCR beta CDR3 regions were amplified from the RNA transcripts. The first round of RT-PCR for the TCR CDR3 was performed with the HTBI primer set and the Qiagen OneStep RT-PCR kit. Libraries were constructed in a second round of multiplex PCR, after which size selection and purification were performed. The libraries were sequenced on an Illumina HiSeq2000 using paired-end 100 bp reads. The study's processing was this. Raw data were processed with SOAPnuke, discarding reads with adapters, uncalled bases, mean Phred below 15, or no exact constant-primer or identifier match. COPE v1.2.5 was used to merge high-quality paired reads, and clonotypes were defined as unique nucleotide sequences. Clonotypes were aligned to IMGT TRBV, TRBD and TRBJ reference segments using MiTCR v1.1. The analysis included only V-J combinations with a frequency above 0.0001, which together covered approximately 99% of the repertoires. A TCS score was defined as the ratio of F50 (clonal expansion) to E x V (chaos), with BLOSUM62-based TCRdist applied between CDR3 peptides within each V-J. Welch's t-statistics and random forest reduced some 510 V-J features to 13, which were used in a naive Bayes classifier (R e1071). The raw public reads went through TCRdb reprocessing: fastp at Q25, MiXCR clone calling, in-frame beta chains kept. Each CDR3 protein appears once, grouped with its most common genes and DNA. The V and J calls and clone size come from TCRdb's table, not from the authors' own analysis. In all, the sample holds around 300,000 distinct CDR3 sequences, and around 22% of those were seen once. The ten largest make up 50% to 75% of the sample.

Sequenced: blood. The sequence derives from a man aged 25 to 40 with Graves' ophthalmopathy. The sequence joins TRBV7-2 to TRBJ2-1, with the D gene uncertain. The DNA reads as follows: TGTGCCAGCAGCAGTGGGAATGAGCAGTTCTTC. Its translation reads: CASSSGNEQFF.